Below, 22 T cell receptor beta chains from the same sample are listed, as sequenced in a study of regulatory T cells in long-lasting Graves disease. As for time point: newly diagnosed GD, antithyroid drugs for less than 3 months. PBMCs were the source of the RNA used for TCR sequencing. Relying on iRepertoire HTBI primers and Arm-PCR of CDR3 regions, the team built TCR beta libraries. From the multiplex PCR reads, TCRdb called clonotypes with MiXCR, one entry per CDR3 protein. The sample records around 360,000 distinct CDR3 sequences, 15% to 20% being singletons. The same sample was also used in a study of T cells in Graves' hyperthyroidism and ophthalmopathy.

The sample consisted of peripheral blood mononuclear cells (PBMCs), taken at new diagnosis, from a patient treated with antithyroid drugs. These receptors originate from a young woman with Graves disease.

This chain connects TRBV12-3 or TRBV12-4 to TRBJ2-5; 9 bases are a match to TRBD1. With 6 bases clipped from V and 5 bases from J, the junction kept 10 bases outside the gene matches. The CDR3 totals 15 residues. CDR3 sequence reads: CASSRQGGGGETQYF. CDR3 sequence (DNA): TGTGCCAGCAGCCGACAGGGGGGAGGGGGGGAGACCCAGTACTTC.

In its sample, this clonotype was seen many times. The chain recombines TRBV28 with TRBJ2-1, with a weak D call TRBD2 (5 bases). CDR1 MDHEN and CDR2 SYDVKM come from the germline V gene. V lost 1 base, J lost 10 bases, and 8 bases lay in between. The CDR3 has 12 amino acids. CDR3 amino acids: CASSLSAGEQFF. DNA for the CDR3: TGTGCCAGCAGTTTATCGGCGGGCGAGCAGTTCTTC.

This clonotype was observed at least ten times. In nucleotides, the CDR3 is TGTGCCAGCAGCGTAGTGAACAGGGGTAACTACGAGCAGTACTTC. Translated: CASSVVNRGNYEQYF. The chain employs TRBV9 and TRBJ2-7; 7 bases fit TRBD1. The CDR3 runs to 15 residues. The J segment lost 3 bases and the V segment lost 0 bases, leaving 6 bases of the junction unmatched. The V gene's germline CDR1 is SGDLS and CDR2 YYNGEE. Filled out from reference TRBV9 and TRBJ2-7, the complete variable domain reads DSGVTQTPKHLITATGQRVTLRCSPRSGDLSVYWYQQSLDQGLQFLIQYYNGEERAKGNILERFSAQQFPDLHSELNLSSLELGDSALYFCASSVVNRGNYEQYFGPGTRLTVT.

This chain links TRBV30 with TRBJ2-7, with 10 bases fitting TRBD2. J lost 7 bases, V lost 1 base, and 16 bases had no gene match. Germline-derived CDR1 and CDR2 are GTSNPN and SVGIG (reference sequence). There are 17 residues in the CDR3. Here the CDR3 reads CAWSANPGVAGGFEQYF. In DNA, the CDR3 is TGTGCCTGGAGTGCAAACCCCGGGGTAGCGGGAGGTTTTGAGCAGTACTTC.

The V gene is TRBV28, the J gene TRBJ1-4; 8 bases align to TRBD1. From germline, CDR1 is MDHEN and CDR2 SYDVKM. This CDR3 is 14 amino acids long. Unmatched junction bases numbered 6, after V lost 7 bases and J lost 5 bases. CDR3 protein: CASNSGTGNEKLFF. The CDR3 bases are TGTGCCAGCAACTCCGGGACAGGCAATGAAAAACTGTTTTTT. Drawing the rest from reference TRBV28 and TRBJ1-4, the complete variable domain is DVKVTQSSRYLVKRTGEKVFLECVQDMDHENMFWYRQDPGLGLRLIYFSYDVKMKEKGDIPEGYSVSREKKERFSLILESASTNQTSMYLCASNSGTGNEKLFFGSGTQLSVL.

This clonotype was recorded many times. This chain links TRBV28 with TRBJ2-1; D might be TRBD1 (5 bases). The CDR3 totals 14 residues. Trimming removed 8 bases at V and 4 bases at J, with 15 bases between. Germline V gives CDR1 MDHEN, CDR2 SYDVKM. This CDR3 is CASGARLVYNEQFF. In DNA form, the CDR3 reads TGTGCCAGCGGGGCCCGCCTAGTTTACAATGAGCAGTTCTTC.

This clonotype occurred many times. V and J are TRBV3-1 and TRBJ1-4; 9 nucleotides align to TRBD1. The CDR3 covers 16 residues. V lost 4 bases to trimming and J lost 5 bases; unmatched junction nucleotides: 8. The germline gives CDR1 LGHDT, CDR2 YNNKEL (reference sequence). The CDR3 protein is CASSPNRGRLNEKLFF. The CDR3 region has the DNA TGTGCCAGCAGCCCCAACAGGGGGCGTCTGAATGAAAAACTGTTTTTT.

The CDR3 region has the DNA TGTGCCAGCAGTTACCCCGGGACAGGCTCCACCGGGGAGCTGTTTTTT. Protein sequence: CASSYPGTGSTGELFF. V gene TRBV6-2 or TRBV6-3 combines with J gene TRBJ2-2; TRBD1 aligns across 8 bases. Trimming at V came to 2 bases and at J to 4 bases, leaving 6 bases not matched to a gene. CDR1 is MNHEY and CDR2 is SVGEGT in the germline V gene. The CDR3 is made up of 16 amino acids.

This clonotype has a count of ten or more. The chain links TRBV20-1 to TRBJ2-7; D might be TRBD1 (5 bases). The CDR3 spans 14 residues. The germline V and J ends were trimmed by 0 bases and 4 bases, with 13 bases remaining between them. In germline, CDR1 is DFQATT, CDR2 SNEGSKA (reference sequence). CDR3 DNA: TGCAGTGCTAGAGATGTCAGGGTGGGGTACGAGCAGTACTTC. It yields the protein CSARDVRVGYEQYF.

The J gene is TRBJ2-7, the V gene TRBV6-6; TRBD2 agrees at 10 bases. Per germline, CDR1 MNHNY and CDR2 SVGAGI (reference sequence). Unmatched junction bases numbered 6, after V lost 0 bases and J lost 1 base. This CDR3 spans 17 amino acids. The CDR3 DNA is TGTGCCAGCAGTTACTCGTTCCAGCGGGAGGGTTCCTACGAGCAGTACTTC. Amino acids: CASSYSFQREGSYEQYF.

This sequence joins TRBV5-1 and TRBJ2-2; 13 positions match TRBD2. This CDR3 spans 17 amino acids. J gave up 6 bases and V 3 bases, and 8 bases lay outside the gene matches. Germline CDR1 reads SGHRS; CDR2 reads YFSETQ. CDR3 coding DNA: TGCGCCAGCAGCTGGACTAGCGGGAGCAGGGGTCCCGGGGAGCTGTTTTTT. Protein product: CASSWTSGSRGPGELFF.

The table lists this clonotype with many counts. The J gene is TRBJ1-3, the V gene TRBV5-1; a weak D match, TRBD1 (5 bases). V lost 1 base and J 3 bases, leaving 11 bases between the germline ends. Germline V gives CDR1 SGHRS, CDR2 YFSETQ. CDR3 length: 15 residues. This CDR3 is CASSLSSGNGNTIYF. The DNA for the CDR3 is TGCGCCAGCAGCTTGTCCTCAGGGAATGGAAACACCATATATTTT.

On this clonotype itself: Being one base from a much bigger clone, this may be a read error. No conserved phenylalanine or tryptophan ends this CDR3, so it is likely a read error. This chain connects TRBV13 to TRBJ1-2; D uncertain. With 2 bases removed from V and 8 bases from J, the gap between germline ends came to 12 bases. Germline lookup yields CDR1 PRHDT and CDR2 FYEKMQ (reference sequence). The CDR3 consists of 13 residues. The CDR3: CASSLRVYQGYTL. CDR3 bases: TGTGCCAGCAGCTTACGAGTATACCAAGGCTACACCCTC.

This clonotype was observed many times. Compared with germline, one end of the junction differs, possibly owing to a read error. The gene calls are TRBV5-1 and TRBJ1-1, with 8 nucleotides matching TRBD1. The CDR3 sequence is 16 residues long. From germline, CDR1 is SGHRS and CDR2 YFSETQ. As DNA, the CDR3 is TGTGCCAGCAGCCCGGGACAGGACGCAGAGAACACTGAAGCTTTCTTT. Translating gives CASSPGQDAENTEAFF.

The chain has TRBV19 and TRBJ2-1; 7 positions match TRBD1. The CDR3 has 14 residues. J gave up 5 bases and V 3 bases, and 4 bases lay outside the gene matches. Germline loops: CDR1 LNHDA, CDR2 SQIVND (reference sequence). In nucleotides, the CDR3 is TGTGCCAGTAGTATCCCGGGACAGAACAATGAGCAGTTCTTC. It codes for CASSIPGQNNEQFF.

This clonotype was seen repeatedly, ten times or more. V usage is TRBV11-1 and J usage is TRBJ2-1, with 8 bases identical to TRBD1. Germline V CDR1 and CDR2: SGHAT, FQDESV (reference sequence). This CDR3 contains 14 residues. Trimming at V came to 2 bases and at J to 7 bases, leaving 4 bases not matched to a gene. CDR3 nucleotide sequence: TGTGCCAGCAGCTTACTAACAGGGGGGAATGAGCAGTTCTTC. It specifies CASSLLTGGNEQFF.

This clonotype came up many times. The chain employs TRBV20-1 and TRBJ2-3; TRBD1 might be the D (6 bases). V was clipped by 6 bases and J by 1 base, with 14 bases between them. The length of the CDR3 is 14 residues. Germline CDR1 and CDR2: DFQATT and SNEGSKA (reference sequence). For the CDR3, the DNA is TGCAGTGCGAAGGACAGAAGCGGCACAGATACGCAGTATTTT. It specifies CSAKDRSGTDTQYF.

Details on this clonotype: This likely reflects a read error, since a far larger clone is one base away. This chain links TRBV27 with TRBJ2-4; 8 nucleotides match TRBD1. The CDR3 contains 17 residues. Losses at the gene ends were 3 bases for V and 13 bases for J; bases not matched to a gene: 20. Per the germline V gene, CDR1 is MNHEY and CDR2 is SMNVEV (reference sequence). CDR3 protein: CASSLGGQGTLYNEQYF. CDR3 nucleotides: TGTGCCAGCAGTTTGGGAGGACAGGGCACCCTGTACAATGAGCAGTACTTC.

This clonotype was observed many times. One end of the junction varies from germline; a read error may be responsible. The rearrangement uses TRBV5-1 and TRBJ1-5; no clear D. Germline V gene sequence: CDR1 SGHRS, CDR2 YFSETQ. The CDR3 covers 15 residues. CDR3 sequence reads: CASSLSGNSNQPQHF. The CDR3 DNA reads TGTGCCAGCAGCTTGTCGGGAAATAGCAATCAGCCCCAGCATTTT.

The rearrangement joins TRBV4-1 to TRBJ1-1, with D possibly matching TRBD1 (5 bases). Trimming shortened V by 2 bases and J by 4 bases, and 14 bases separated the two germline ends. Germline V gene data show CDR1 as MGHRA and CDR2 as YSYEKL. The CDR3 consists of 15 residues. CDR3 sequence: CASSQMGGGGTEAFF. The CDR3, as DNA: TGCGCCAGCAGCCAAATGGGCGGGGGGGGCACTGAAGCTTTCTTT.

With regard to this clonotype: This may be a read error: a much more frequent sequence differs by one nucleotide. CDR3 coding DNA: TGTGCCAGCAGTTACACAGGGAGCAGTCAGCCCCAGCATTTT. Translated: CASSYTGSSQPQHF. The chain joins TRBV6-2 or TRBV6-3 to TRBJ1-5; D possibly corresponds to TRBD1 (6 bases). CDR1 is MNHEY, CDR2 SVGEGT, per germline. The CDR3 totals 14 residues.

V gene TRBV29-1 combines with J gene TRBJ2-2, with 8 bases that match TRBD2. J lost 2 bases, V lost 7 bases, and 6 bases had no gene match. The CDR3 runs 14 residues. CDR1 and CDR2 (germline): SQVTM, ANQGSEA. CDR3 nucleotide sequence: TGCAGCGGCCGGGAGGGAGGTAACACCGGGGAGCTGTTTTTT. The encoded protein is CSGREGGNTGELFF.